This T cell receptor beta chain comes out of a study of T cells in Graves' hyperthyroidism and ophthalmopathy. Germline values: CDR1 DFQATT, CDR2 SNEGSKA (reference sequence). Trimming cost V 6 bases and J 7 bases, with 22 bases left between them. This CDR3 has 14 residues. This clonotype was picked up many times. RNA transcripts provided the source from which TCR beta CDR3 regions were amplified. Using the HTBI primer set, a first-round RT-PCR was run on the TCR CDR3. TCRdb re-derived calls from the multiplex PCR reads in MiXCR, one entry per CDR3 protein. Of about 770,000 distinct CDR3 sequences in the sample, 15% to 20% are singletons; the top ten hold roughly a sixth.

This chain links TRBV20-1 with TRBJ2-7; D might be TRBD2 (7 bases). The sequence was obtained from a woman in her forties or fifties with Graves' hyperthyroidism that later progressed to Graves' ophthalmopathy. Material: blood. The CDR3 loop reads CSARGGPLPGEQYF. CDR3 DNA: TGCAGTGCAAGGGGGGGCCCCCTTCCTGGTGAGCAGTACTTC.